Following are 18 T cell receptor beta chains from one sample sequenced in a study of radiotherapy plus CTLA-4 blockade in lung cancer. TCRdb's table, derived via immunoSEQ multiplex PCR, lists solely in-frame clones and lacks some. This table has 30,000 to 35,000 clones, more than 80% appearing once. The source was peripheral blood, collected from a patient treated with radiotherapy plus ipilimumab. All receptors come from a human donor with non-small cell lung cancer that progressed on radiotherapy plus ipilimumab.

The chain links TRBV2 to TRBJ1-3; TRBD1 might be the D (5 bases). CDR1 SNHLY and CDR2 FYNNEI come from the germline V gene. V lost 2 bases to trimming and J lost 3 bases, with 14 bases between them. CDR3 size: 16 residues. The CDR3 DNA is TGTGCCAGCAGTGAACAGGGAAGATCTCGTGGAAACACCATATATTTT. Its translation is CASSEQGRSRGNTIYF.

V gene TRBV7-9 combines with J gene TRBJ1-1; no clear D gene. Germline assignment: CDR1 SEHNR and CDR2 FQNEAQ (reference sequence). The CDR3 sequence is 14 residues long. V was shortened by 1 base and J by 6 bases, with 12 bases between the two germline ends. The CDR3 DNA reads TGTGCCAGCAGCTTAGTGAACAGAGGGTCTGAAGCTTTCTTT. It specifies CASSLVNRGSEAFF.

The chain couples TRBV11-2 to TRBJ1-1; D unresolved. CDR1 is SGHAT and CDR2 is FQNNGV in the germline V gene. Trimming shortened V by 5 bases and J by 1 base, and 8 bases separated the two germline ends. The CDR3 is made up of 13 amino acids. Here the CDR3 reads CASSQVGNTEAFF. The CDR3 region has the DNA TGTGCCAGCAGCCAGGTGGGGAACACTGAAGCTTTCTTT. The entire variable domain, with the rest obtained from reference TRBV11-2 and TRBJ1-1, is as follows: EAGVAQSPRYKIIEKRQSVAFWCNPISGHATLYWYQQILGQGPKLLIQFQNNGVVDDSQLPKDRFSAERLKGVDSTLKIQPAKLEDSAVYLCASSQVGNTEAFFGQGTRLTVV.

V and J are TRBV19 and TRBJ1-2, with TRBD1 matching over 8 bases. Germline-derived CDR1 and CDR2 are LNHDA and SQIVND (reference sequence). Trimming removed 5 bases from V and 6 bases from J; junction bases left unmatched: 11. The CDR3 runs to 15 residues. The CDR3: CASSPPTGERDGYTF. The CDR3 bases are TGTGCCAGTAGTCCGCCGACAGGGGAGAGGGATGGCTACACCTTC.

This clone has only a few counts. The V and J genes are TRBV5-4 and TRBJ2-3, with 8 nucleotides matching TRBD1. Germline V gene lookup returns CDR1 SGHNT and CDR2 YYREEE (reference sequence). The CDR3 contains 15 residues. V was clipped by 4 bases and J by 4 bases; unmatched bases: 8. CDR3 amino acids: CASSPRTTGADTQYF. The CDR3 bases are TGTGCCAGCAGCCCCCGGACGACAGGGGCAGATACGCAGTATTTT.

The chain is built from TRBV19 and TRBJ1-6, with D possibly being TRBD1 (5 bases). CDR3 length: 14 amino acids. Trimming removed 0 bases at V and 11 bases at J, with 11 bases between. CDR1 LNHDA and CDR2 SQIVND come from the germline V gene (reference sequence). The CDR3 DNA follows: TGTGCCAGTAGTATAGATGCGGCAGGGACACCCCTCCACTTT. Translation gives CASSIDAAGTPLHF. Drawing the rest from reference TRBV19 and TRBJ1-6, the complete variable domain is DGGITQSPKYLFRKEGQNVTLSCEQNLNHDAMYWYRQDPGQGLRLIYYSQIVNDFQKGDIAEGYSVSREKKESFPLTVTSAQKNPTAFYLCASSIDAAGTPLHFGNGTRLTVT.

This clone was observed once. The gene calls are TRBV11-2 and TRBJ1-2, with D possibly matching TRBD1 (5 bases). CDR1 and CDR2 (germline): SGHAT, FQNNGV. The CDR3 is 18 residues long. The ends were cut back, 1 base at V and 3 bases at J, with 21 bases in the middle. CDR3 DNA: TGTGCCAGCAGCTTAGGGCCAGAGACAGTTCGGTTTGACTATGGCTACACCTTC. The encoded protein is CASSLGPETVRFDYGYTF. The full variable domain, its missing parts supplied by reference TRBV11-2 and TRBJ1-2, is EAGVAQSPRYKIIEKRQSVAFWCNPISGHATLYWYQQILGQGPKLLIQFQNNGVVDDSQLPKDRFSAERLKGVDSTLKIQPAKLEDSAVYLCASSLGPETVRFDYGYTFGSGTRLTVV.

CDR3 sequence (DNA): TGTGCCAGCAGGATGGGGGAGGGGATTGAAGCTTTCTTT. It encodes CASRMGEGIEAFF. The chain combines TRBV6-1 with TRBJ1-1; D is perhaps TRBD1 (5 bases). The CDR3 length is 13 residues. Germline V CDR1 and CDR2: MNHNS, SASEGT. Deletions cut 6 bases from V and 7 bases from J, with 15 bases between.

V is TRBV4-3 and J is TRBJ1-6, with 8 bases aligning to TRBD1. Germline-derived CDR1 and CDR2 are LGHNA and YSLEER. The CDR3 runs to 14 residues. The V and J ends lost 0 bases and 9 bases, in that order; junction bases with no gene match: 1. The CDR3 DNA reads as TGCGCCAGCAGCCAAGAGACAGGGGCTTCACCCCTCCACTTT. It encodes CASSQETGASPLHF.

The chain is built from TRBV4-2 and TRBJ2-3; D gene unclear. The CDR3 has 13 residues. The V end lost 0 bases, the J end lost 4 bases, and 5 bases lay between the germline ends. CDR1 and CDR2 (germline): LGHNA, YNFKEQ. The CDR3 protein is CASSQESPDTQYF. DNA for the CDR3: TGTGCCAGCAGCCAAGAGAGCCCAGATACGCAGTATTTT.

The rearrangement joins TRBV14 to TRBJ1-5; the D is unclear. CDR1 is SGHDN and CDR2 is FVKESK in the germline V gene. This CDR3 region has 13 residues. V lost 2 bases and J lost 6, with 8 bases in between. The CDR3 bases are TGTGCCAGCAGCCAAACACCAAGTCAGCCCCAGCATTTT. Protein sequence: CASSQTPSQPQHF.

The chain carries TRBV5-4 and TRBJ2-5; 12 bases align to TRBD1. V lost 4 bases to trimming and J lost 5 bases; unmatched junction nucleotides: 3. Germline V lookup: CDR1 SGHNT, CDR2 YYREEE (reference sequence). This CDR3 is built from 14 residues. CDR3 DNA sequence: TGTGCCAGCAGCCCCGGGACAGGGGGCGAGACCCAGTACTTC. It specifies CASSPGTGGETQYF.

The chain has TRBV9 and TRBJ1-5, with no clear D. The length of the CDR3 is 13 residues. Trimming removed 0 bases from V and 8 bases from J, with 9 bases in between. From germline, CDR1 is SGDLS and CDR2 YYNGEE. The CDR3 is CASSVAPFEPQHF. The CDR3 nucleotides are TGTGCCAGCAGCGTAGCCCCTTTCGAGCCCCAGCATTTT.

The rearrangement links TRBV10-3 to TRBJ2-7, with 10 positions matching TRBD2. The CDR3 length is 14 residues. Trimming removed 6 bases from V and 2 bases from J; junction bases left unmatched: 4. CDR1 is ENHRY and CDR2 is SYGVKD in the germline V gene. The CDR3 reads CAISGTSAAYEQYF. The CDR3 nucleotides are TGTGCCATCAGCGGGACTAGCGCTGCCTACGAGCAGTACTTC.

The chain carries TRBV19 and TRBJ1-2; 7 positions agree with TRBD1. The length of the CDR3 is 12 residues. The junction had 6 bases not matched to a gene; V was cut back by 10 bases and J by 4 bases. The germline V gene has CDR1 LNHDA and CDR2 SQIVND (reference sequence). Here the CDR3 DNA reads TGTGCCACCGGACAGGCGACCTATGGCTACACCTTC. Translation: CATGQATYGYTF.

The CDR3 nucleotides read TGTGCCAGCCGCGGACAGTGGGCCTATAATTCACCCCTCCACTTT. It specifies CASRGQWAYNSPLHF. The chain links TRBV6-9 to TRBJ1-6; a possible D gene is TRBD1 (6 bases). This CDR3 spans 15 amino acids. V was shortened by 8 bases and J by 2 bases, with 13 bases between the two germline ends. CDR1 is MNHGY and CDR2 is SVAAGI in the germline V gene.

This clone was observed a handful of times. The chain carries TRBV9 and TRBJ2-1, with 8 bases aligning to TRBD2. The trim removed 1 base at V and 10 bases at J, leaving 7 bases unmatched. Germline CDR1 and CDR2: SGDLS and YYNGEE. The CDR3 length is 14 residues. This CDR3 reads CASSVRGAGEEQFF. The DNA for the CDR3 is TGTGCCAGCAGCGTAAGGGGAGCGGGGGAGGAGCAGTTCTTC. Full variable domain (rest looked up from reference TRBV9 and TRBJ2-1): DSGVTQTPKHLITATGQRVTLRCSPRSGDLSVYWYQQSLDQGLQFLIQYYNGEERAKGNILERFSAQQFPDLHSELNLSSLELGDSALYFCASSVRGAGEEQFFGPGTRLTVL.

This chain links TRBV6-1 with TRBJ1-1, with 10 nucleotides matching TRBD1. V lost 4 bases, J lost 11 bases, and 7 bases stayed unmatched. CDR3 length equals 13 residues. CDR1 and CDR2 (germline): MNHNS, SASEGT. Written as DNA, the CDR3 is TGTGCCAGCAGTGCCCCTGGACAGGGGGTGGCTTTCTTT. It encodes CASSAPGQGVAFF.